This T cell receptor beta chain was identified during a study of shared clonotypes between healthy human individuals. Authors' data handling: Junction-only immunoSEQ data arrived without quality scores, meaning filtering differed. The repertoire was sequenced with immunoSEQ multiplex PCR; TCRdb's copy has only in-frame clones and lacks some. The V and J calls and clone size come from that table; D and trimming were worked out from the DNA. The repertoire has roughly 2 million clones, 85% to 95% of them found once; the top ten carry 0.1% to 0.15%. Notes on this clone: The antigen is not known.

CDR1 is MNHNS and CDR2 is SASEGT in the germline V gene. The CDR3 is 14 amino acids. Trimming took 6 bases from V and 1 from J, leaving 9 bases between them. Broader study findings: What limited the represented genetic and exposure-history diversity was the small number of donors. Roughly 5% of naive CD4 clonotypes were common to four donors.

The clonotype was recovered from a man aged 18 to 29 in good health. V gene TRBV6-1 combines with J gene TRBJ2-2; D is unclear. The sample was naive CD4+ T cells sorted from blood. Subset given: CD45RA+ positively selected. This CDR3 is CASRRTENTGELFF. The CDR3 coding sequence is TGTGCCAGCAGAAGGACGGAGAACACCGGGGAGCTGTTTTTT.